These T cell receptor beta chains were read from a single sample in a study of T cells after yellow fever vaccination. TCRdb recomputed calls from the 5' RACE reads with MiXCR, one row per CDR3 protein. The data contain fewer than 350,000 distinct CDR3 sequences, 8.7% of them singletons. The sample consisted of PBMCs, taken on the day of the first yellow fever vaccination. These receptors all stem from a man aged 18 to 29 who received the YFV17D yellow fever vaccine. Both conserved end residues are part of each CDR3. The order of the fields is V gene, J gene, CDR3 length, D gene, clone size, CDR3 protein, CDR3 DNA. The D gene is left open where the match is weak. Not every row has a clone size; where given, it reads once, few, many or a size class.

v_call: TRBV28; j_call: TRBJ2-3; cdr3_length: 13; d_call: NA; clone_size: few; cdr3_aa: CASRAVPTDTQYF; cdr3_nt: TGTGCCAGCAGGGCAGTCCCCACAGATACGCAGTATTTT
v_call: TRBV3-1; j_call: TRBJ2-5; cdr3_length: 12; d_call: NA; clone_size: NA; cdr3_aa: CASSQFDETQYF; cdr3_nt: TGTGCCAGCAGCCAATTTGACGAGACCCAGTACTTC
v_call: TRBV6-1; j_call: TRBJ1-2; cdr3_length: 15; d_call: TRBD1; clone_size: few; cdr3_aa: CASSRGTGGRYGYTF; cdr3_nt: TGTGCCAGCAGTCGGGGGACAGGGGGCCGCTATGGCTACACCTTC
v_call: TRBV6-2/TRBV6-3; j_call: TRBJ1-1; cdr3_length: 16; d_call: NA; clone_size: NA; cdr3_aa: CASSYRLGESVTEAFF; cdr3_nt: TGTGCCAGCAGCTATAGACTAGGAGAATCGGTCACTGAAGCTTTCTTT
v_call: TRBV7-9; j_call: TRBJ1-1; cdr3_length: 14; d_call: NA; clone_size: few; cdr3_aa: CASSVRVGYTEAFF; cdr3_nt: TGTGCCAGCAGCGTCCGGGTGGGTTACACTGAAGCTTTCTTT
v_call: TRBV5-1; j_call: TRBJ2-7; cdr3_length: 13; d_call: TRBD2; clone_size: NA; cdr3_aa: CASKTSGEYEQYF; cdr3_nt: TGCGCCTCCAAAACTAGCGGGGAGTACGAGCAGTACTTC
v_call: TRBV3-1; j_call: TRBJ2-1; cdr3_length: 15; d_call: NA; clone_size: many; cdr3_aa: CASSLGDLAPNEQFF; cdr3_nt: TGTGCCAGCAGCCTTGGGGACTTGGCCCCTAATGAGCAGTTCTTC
v_call: TRBV7-2; j_call: TRBJ2-5; cdr3_length: 14; d_call: NA; clone_size: few; cdr3_aa: CASSPRPVAETQYF; cdr3_nt: TGTGCCAGCAGCCCTAGGCCCGTCGCAGAGACCCAGTACTTC
v_call: TRBV6-1; j_call: TRBJ1-1; cdr3_length: 13; d_call: NA; clone_size: few; cdr3_aa: CASTSGRNTEAFF; cdr3_nt: TGTGCCAGCACCTCGGGACGGAACACTGAAGCTTTCTTT
v_call: TRBV7-2; j_call: TRBJ2-7; cdr3_length: 14; d_call: TRBD2; clone_size: NA; cdr3_aa: CASNWPGLREGQYF; cdr3_nt: TGTGCCAGCAACTGGCCGGGACTACGAGAGGGGCAGTACTTC
v_call: TRBV6-5; j_call: TRBJ1-2; cdr3_length: 11; d_call: NA; clone_size: NA; cdr3_aa: CASQSNYGYTF; cdr3_nt: TGTGCCAGTCAGTCTAACTATGGCTACACCTTC
v_call: TRBV4-3; j_call: TRBJ2-1; cdr3_length: 16; d_call: NA; clone_size: few; cdr3_aa: CASSQDFAGLYNEQFF; cdr3_nt: TGCGCCAGCAGCCAAGATTTCGCGGGGCTCTACAATGAGCAGTTCTTC